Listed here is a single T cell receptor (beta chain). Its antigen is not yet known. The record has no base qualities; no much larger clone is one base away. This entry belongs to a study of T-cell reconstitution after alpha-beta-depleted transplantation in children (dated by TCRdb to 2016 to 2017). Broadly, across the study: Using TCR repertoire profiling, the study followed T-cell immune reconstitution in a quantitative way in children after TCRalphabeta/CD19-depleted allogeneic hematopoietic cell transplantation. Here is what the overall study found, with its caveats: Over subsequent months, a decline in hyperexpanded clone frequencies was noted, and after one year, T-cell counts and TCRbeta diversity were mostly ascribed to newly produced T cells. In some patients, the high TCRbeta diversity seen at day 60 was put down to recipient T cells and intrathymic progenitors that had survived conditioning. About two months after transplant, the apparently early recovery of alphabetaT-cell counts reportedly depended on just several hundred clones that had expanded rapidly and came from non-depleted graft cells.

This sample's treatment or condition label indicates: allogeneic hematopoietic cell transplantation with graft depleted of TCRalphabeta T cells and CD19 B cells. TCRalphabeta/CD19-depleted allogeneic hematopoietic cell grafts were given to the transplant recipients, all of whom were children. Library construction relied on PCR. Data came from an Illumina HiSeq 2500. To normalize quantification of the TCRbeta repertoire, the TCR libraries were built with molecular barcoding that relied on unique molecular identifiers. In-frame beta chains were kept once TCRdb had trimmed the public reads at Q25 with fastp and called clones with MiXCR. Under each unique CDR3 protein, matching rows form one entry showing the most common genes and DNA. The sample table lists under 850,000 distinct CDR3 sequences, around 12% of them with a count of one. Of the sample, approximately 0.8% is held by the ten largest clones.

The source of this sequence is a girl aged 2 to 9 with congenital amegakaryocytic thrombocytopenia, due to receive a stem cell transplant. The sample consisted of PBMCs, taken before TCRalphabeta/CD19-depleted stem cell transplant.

The encoded CDR3 is CASSSFFAGLISGANVLTF. The sequenced DNA is TGTGCCAGCAGCTCGTTCTTTGCAGGGCTTATATCTGGGGCCAACGTCCTGACTTTC. The rearrangement joined TRBV11-2 to TRBJ2-6; the D gene is possibly TRBD1, with 5 bases matching. V drops 4 bases and J drops 1 base, leaving 20 bases in between. From the cysteine up to the phenylalanine, the CDR3 has a length of 19 residues. Only the CDR3 part of the read is kept: 57 bases, read in frame from the first base. Looking up the germline V gene yields CDR1 SGHAT and CDR2 FQNNGV. Outside the CDR3, residues come from the reference TRBV11-2 and TRBJ2-6 proteins, so the full variable domain is: EAGVAQSPRYKIIEKRQSVAFWCNPISGHATLYWYQQILGQGPKLLIQFQNNGVVDDSQLPKDRFSAERLKGVDSTLKIQPAKLEDSAVYLCASSSFFAGLISGANVLTFGAGSRLTVL.